This paragraph reports one T cell receptor (beta chain). This CDR3 spans 13 amino acids. V lost 3 bases and J 6 bases, leaving 8 bases between the germline ends. Per the original data handling: Reference gene primer amplification gave nucleated cell count estimates. Sequenced by immunoSEQ multiplex PCR; TCRdb stores in-frame clones only, minus some. V and J calls and clone size follow that table, whereas D and trimming were derived from the DNA. The sample gives about 52,000 clones, 80% to 95% of which show up once; about 3.1% is in the top ten. The data derive from a study of blood T cell repertoires in COVID-19. Study overall: Samples of COVID-19 (acute and convalescent) were obtained from the United States, Italy and Spain. PBMCs, B-cell-depleted T cells, or T cells were the source of the cDNA or gDNA that made up the material.

The J gene is TRBJ2-2, the V gene TRBV12-3 or TRBV12-4, with D uncertain. The sequenced material came from peripheral blood. This clonotype was obtained from a human donor in a cohort sampled during active COVID-19. The CDR3 region has the DNA TGTGCCAGCAGTTTTATCGAGGCCGGGGAGCTGTTTTTT. Translating gives CASSFIEAGELFF.